The 25 T cell receptor beta chains in this list originate from one sample, sequenced in a study of cytotoxic CD8 clonotypes in ibrutinib-treated CLL. The table came from immunoSEQ multiplex PCR; TCRdb's copy has only in-frame clones and leaves some out. The repertoire holds roughly 110,000 clones, with 50% to 65% as singletons. The source was PBMCs, collected after 24 months of ibrutinib treatment. Source of these receptors: a human donor with chronic lymphocytic leukemia.

This clone was picked up one time. The chain has TRBV6-5 and TRBJ2-1; 7 bases align to TRBD1. CDR1 and CDR2 (germline): MNHEY, SVGAGI. V shed 8 bases and J 9 bases; nucleotides not matched to a gene: 7. The CDR3 is 12 amino acids. This CDR3 reads CASGHRGGEQFF. In DNA form, the CDR3 reads TGTGCCAGCGGGCACAGGGGTGGTGAGCAGTTCTTC.

This chain joins TRBV28 and TRBJ2-7; 9 bases fit TRBD1. CDR1 and CDR2 (germline): MDHEN, SYDVKM. After removal of 3 bases from V and 2 bases from J, the junction contained 5 bases not matched to a gene. The CDR3 consists of 15 residues. The CDR3 DNA is TGTGCCAGCAGTTTGGTTGGACAGGGGACCTACGAGCAGTACTTC. The encoded protein is CASSLVGQGTYEQYF.

The V call is TRBV15, the J call TRBJ2-7, with D hard to call. V lost 0 bases to trimming and J lost 5 bases, with 17 bases between them. This CDR3 has 16 amino acids. Germline V gene data show CDR1 as LNHNV and CDR2 as YYDKDF (reference sequence). The CDR3 DNA is TGTGCCACCAGCAGAGATAGGGTATCTGAGCCACACGAGCAGTACTTC. The encoded protein is CATSRDRVSEPHEQYF.

This clone was counted once. The chain combines TRBV11-2 with TRBJ2-7, with a weak D call TRBD2 (5 bases). CDR1 is SGHAT, CDR2 FQNNGV, per germline. Trimming took 2 bases from V and 0 from J, leaving 8 bases between them. The CDR3 totals 14 residues. CDR3 in amino acids: CASSLRGYSYEQYF. DNA of the CDR3: TGTGCCAGCAGCTTACGAGGGTACTCCTACGAGCAGTACTTC.

The V call is TRBV10-1, the J call TRBJ1-1; D remains unclear. V was pared by 7 bases and J by 1 base, with 10 bases between. Per the germline V gene, CDR1 is WNHNN and CDR2 is SYGVQD (reference sequence). The CDR3 is made up of 13 amino acids. CDR3 residues: CASTTGGNTEAFF. In DNA form, the CDR3 reads TGCGCCAGCACCACGGGAGGGAACACTGAAGCTTTCTTT.

The chain combines TRBV6-1 with TRBJ2-3; D call uncertain. Germline V gives CDR1 MNHNS, CDR2 SASEGT. V was trimmed by 5 bases and J by 2 bases, leaving 5 bases between them. The CDR3 consists of 12 residues. The CDR3 nucleotides are TGTGCCAGCAGTCCCCCCACAGATACGCAGTATTTT. The encoded protein is CASSPPTDTQYF.

The chain links TRBV5-1 to TRBJ1-3; D not certain. Deletions cut 2 bases from V and 2 bases from J, with 8 bases between. There are 14 residues in the CDR3. Germline V gene lookup returns CDR1 SGHRS and CDR2 YFSETQ. This CDR3 reads CASSFGVTGNTIYF. The DNA for the CDR3 is TGCGCCAGCAGCTTCGGGGTCACTGGAAACACCATATATTTT. The variable domain in full, with the rest retrieved from reference TRBV5-1 and TRBJ1-3, is KAGVTQTPRYLIKTRGQQVTLSCSPISGHRSVSWYQQTPGQGLQFLFEYFSETQRNKGNFPGRFSGRQFSNSRSEMNVSTLELGDSALYLCASSFGVTGNTIYFGEGSWLTVV.

The table lists this clone with a few counts. The chain combines TRBV5-1 with TRBJ2-5; no reliable D call. The germline gives CDR1 SGHRS, CDR2 YFSETQ. This CDR3 has 14 residues. V shed 2 bases and J shed 5 bases, with 13 bases lying between them. The CDR3 sequence is CASSLNTLRETQYF. CDR3 coding DNA: TGCGCCAGCAGCTTAAACACCCTGAGGGAGACCCAGTACTTC.

This clone was observed a few times. This specimen includes other DNA sequences encoding the same CDR3. The rearrangement links TRBV2 to TRBJ2-5, with TRBD1 matching 9 bases. CDR3 length equals 15 residues. Losses at the gene ends were 3 bases for V and 3 bases for J; bases not matched to a gene: 5. The germline gives CDR1 SNHLY, CDR2 FYNNEI. This CDR3 reads CASSDLGQGKETQYF. The CDR3 DNA sequence: TGTGCCAGCAGTGACCTGGGACAGGGTAAAGAGACCCAGTACTTC.

The chain links TRBV9 to TRBJ2-1; tentatively, D is TRBD1 (5 bases). Germline loops: CDR1 SGDLS, CDR2 YYNGEE. The CDR3 loop spans 16 amino acids. V was clipped by 0 bases and J by 4 bases, with 14 bases between them. The CDR3 nucleotides are TGTGCCAGCAGCGTAGCTGGGGCTCCCGCTTACAATGAGCAGTTCTTC. This gives the protein CASSVAGAPAYNEQFF.

The CDR3 here is CASSSTPQETQYF. The CDR3 bases are TGTGCCAGCAGCTCGACTCCACAAGAGACCCAGTACTTC. The chain combines TRBV7-2 with TRBJ2-5; the D is unclear. Looked up from germline, CDR1 is SGHTA and CDR2 is FQGNSA. The CDR3 length is 13 residues. Trimming removed 4 bases from V and 2 bases from J, with 8 bases in between.

The genes are TRBV7-9 and TRBJ2-1; either TRBD1 or TRBD2 may fit D (5 bases each). The V gene's germline CDR1 is SEHNR and CDR2 FQNEAQ (reference sequence). The CDR3 has 12 amino acids. Trimming stripped 6 bases from V and 7 bases from J, with 10 bases between. CDR3 nucleotides: TGTGCCAGCAGACCTGAGGGGAATGAGCAGTTCTTC. Its translation: CASRPEGNEQFF.

This chain connects TRBV29-1 to TRBJ2-6; D tentatively fits TRBD1 or TRBD2 (7 bases each). The CDR3 sequence is 16 residues long. The V gene lost 4 bases and the J gene lost 2 bases, with 15 bases spanning the gap. CDR1 SQVTM and CDR2 ANQGSEA come from the germline V gene. In DNA form, the CDR3 reads TGCAGCGTTGTCCCAGGGGGACTAACTGGGGCCAACGTCCTGACTTTC. It codes for CSVVPGGLTGANVLTF.

The rearrangement links TRBV5-6 to TRBJ1-1; no definite D call. Germline CDR1 SGHDT, CDR2 YYEEEE. The CDR3 is made up of 16 amino acids. V was shortened by 2 bases and J by 0 bases, with 14 bases between the two germline ends. The CDR3 here is CASSLIDGMVNTEAFF. DNA for the CDR3: TGTGCCAGCAGCTTAATCGACGGGATGGTGAACACTGAAGCTTTCTTT.

This chain joins TRBV14 and TRBJ2-2; TRBD2 agrees at 11 bases. J gave up 4 bases and V 3 bases, and 4 bases lay outside the gene matches. The V gene's germline CDR1 is SGHDN and CDR2 FVKESK. This CDR3 has 16 residues. CDR3 region: CASSHGTSGTTGELFF. The CDR3 nucleotides are TGTGCCAGCAGCCACGGGACTAGCGGAACCACCGGGGAGCTGTTTTTT. The whole variable domain, remainder taken from reference TRBV14 and TRBJ2-2, is EAGVTQFPSHSVIEKGQTVTLRCDPISGHDNLYWYRRVMGKEIKFLLHFVKESKQDESGMPNNRFLAERTGGTYSTLKVQPAELEDSGVYFCASSHGTSGTTGELFFGEGSRLTVL.

The rearrangement links TRBV30 to TRBJ1-1, with D perhaps TRBD1 (5 bases). Germline CDR1 GTSNPN, CDR2 SVGIG (reference sequence). This CDR3 is built from 14 residues. V lost 8 bases and J 5 bases, leaving 21 bases between the germline ends. CDR3 amino acids: CAGGPFLRDTEAFF. CDR3 nucleotide sequence: TGTGCCGGGGGACCTTTTTTGCGGGATACTGAAGCTTTCTTT. The whole variable domain, filled in from reference TRBV30 and TRBJ1-1, reads SQTIHQWPATLVQPVGSPLSLECTVEGTSNPNLYWYRQAAGRGLQLLFYSVGIGQISSEVPQNLSASRPQDRQFILSSKKLLLSDSGFYLCAGGPFLRDTEAFFGQGTRLTVV.

The sample holds one count of this clone. The rearrangement joins TRBV29-1 to TRBJ1-1; 8 positions agree with TRBD1. The CDR3 consists of 12 residues. The V segment lost 5 bases and the J segment 4 bases; nucleotides outside the gene matches: 3. Germline V gene lookup returns CDR1 SQVTM and CDR2 ANQGSEA. The CDR3 DNA is TGCAGCGTTTGGACAGGGATCACTGAAGCTTTCTTT. Its translation is CSVWTGITEAFF.

This clone has more than one count but fewer than ten. This rearrangement joins TRBV5-1 to TRBJ2-3; D is perhaps TRBD2 (6 bases). The CDR3 is made up of 17 amino acids. Germline V lookup: CDR1 SGHRS, CDR2 YFSETQ. The ends were cut back, 0 bases at V and 0 bases at J, with 14 bases in the middle. CDR3: CASSLDLGGASTDTQYF. CDR3 coding DNA: TGCGCCAGCAGCTTGGACCTGGGAGGTGCTAGCACAGATACGCAGTATTTT.

This clone appeared once. The chain employs TRBV6-5 and TRBJ1-1; D unclear. The CDR3 is made up of 15 amino acids. Germline V gene data show CDR1 as MNHEY and CDR2 as SVGAGI. Trimming took 0 bases from V and 1 from J, leaving 9 bases between them. The CDR3 DNA reads TGTGCCAGCAGTTACTCAGGGCTAAAGAACACTGAAGCTTTCTTT. It encodes CASSYSGLKNTEAFF.

The chain carries TRBV25-1 and TRBJ1-6, with D possibly matching TRBD1 (5 bases). Germline values: CDR1 MGHDK, CDR2 SYGVNS. The CDR3 has 14 residues. Trimming pared 5 bases from V and 9 bases from J, leaving 14 bases between. The CDR3 DNA sequence: TGTGCCAGCAGTTACCGGGACTCGATTTCACCCCTCCACTTT. Amino acids: CASSYRDSISPLHF.

V is TRBV29-1 and J is TRBJ1-1; D unresolved. Trimming took off 6 bases at V and 1 base at J, with 12 bases between the two ends. This CDR3 comprises 13 residues. Germline V gives CDR1 SQVTM, CDR2 ANQGSEA. This chain's CDR3 is CSVWNTQNTEAFF. CDR3 coding DNA: TGCAGCGTGTGGAACACCCAGAACACTGAAGCTTTCTTT.

The chain has TRBV6-6 and TRBJ1-5; 8 bases agree with TRBD1. Germline CDR1 and CDR2: MNHNY and SVGAGI (reference sequence). The CDR3 totals 15 residues. V dropped 5 bases and J dropped 2; count of bases not matched to a gene: 5. The CDR3 DNA is TGTGCCAGCAGTCTTCAGGGGGCGGGCAATCAGCCCCAGCATTTT. It translates to CASSLQGAGNQPQHF.

This chain joins TRBV6-6 and TRBJ2-5; D remains ambiguous. V was pared by 2 bases and J by 6 bases, with 4 bases between. The CDR3 has 11 residues. Per the germline V gene, CDR1 is MNHNY and CDR2 is SVGAGI (reference sequence). CDR3 DNA sequence: TGTGCCAGCAGTTACGCACAGACCCAGTACTTC. Translated: CASSYAQTQYF.

The table lists this clone with a few counts. The rearrangement uses TRBV7-2 and TRBJ1-2; D possibly corresponds to TRBD1 (5 bases). Germline V gives CDR1 SGHTA, CDR2 FQGNSA. This CDR3 has 16 residues. The germline V and J ends were trimmed by 1 base and 6 bases, with 18 bases remaining between them. The CDR3 DNA follows: TGTGCCAGCAGCTTAGAGTATTTTGGGGGGAAAGATGGCTACACCTTC. Its protein product is CASSLEYFGGKDGYTF.

The chain recombines TRBV5-4 with TRBJ1-2; possible D gene TRBD1, 5 bases. The CDR3 loop spans 14 amino acids. V gave up 4 bases and J gave up 9 bases, with 19 bases separating them. Germline V gene lookup returns CDR1 SGHNT and CDR2 YYREEE (reference sequence). The CDR3 DNA is TGTGCCAGCAGCACCGGGGTGGGGGATAGGAGCTACACCTTC. Its protein product is CASSTGVGDRSYTF.